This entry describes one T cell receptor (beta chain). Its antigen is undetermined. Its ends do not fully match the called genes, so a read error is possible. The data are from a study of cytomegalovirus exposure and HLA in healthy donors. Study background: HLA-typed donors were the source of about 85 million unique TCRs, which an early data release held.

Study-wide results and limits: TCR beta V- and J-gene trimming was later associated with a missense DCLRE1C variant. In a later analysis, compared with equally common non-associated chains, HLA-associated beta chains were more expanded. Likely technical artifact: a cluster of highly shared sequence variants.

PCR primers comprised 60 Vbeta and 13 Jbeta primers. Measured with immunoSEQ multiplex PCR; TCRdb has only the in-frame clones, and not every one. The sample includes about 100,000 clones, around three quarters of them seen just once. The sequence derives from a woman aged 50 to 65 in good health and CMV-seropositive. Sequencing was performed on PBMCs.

CDR3 protein: CASSLSVGTNPYF. Written as DNA, the CDR3 is TGTGCTAGCAGCTTATCGGTTGGGACAAACCCCTACTTC. The V call is TRBV7-7, the J call TRBJ2-5; D possibly corresponds to TRBD1 (6 bases). The CDR3 totals 13 residues. From germline, CDR1 is SSHAT and CDR2 FNYEAQ (reference sequence).